This T cell receptor beta chain emerged from a study of T cells after yellow fever vaccination. Universal primer sites and UMIs were introduced during 5'RACE template-switching synthesis of TCR cDNA. One entry per CDR3 protein, called by TCRdb with MiXCR from the 5' RACE reads. In the table there are some 500,000 distinct CDR3 sequences, less than 15% of which are singletons. This clonotype was counted only a few times. The antigen remains unidentified. The V segment lost 1 base and the J segment 2 bases; nucleotides outside the gene matches: 4. Germline-derived CDR1 and CDR2 are SGHVS and FNYEAQ. The CDR3 spans 16 residues. Study results and limitations: Repertoires sorted by FACS could include abundant clonotypes that are contaminants from the bulk population. Subsequent to the booster, the majority of primary-vaccination clones reappeared (approximately 95% CD4, approximately 90% CD8).

This TCR was recovered from a man aged 25 to 45 who received the YFV17D yellow fever vaccine. The chain has TRBV7-6 and TRBJ2-2, with 7 bases lining up with TRBD1. This specimen consisted of PBMCs, obtained on the day of the yellow fever booster vaccination. CDR3 bases: TGTGCCAGCAGCTTAGGGGGACAGCATAACACCGGGGAGCTGTTTTTT. Translating it yields CASSLGGQHNTGELFF.